The 17 T cell receptor beta chains in this list originate from one sample, sequenced in a study of blood T cell repertoires in COVID-19. Clones were sequenced by immunoSEQ multiplex PCR, and TCRdb holds only the in-frame ones, with some missing. The sample shows more than 95,000 clones, roughly 80% of them seen only once. The material sequenced was peripheral blood. The receptors derive from a woman aged 80 or over with acute or convalescent COVID-19.

The rearrangement links TRBV5-7 to TRBJ2-7; D is undetermined. TRBV5-7 belongs to the ORF category, with a function that is uncertain. CDR3 length: 17 residues. V was clipped by 1 base and J by 3 bases, with 20 bases between them. The CDR3 here is CASSLTILSRRSYEQYF. CDR3 nucleotide sequence: TGTGCCAGCAGCTTGACAATCCTCTCGCGGCGTAGCTACGAGCAGTACTTC.

This clone was detected only once. The J gene is TRBJ2-7, the V gene TRBV12-3 or TRBV12-4; D gene uncertain. The CDR3 sequence is 12 residues long. The V end was cut by 2 bases, the J end by 2 bases, with 4 bases between. The chain's CDR3 is CASSLQTYEQYF. The CDR3 DNA reads as TGTGCCAGCAGTTTACAGACCTACGAGCAGTACTTC.

The chain combines TRBV9 with TRBJ2-1; D is possibly TRBD1 (5 bases). Germline lookup yields CDR1 SGDLS and CDR2 YYNGEE. The CDR3 loop spans 13 amino acids. Trimming left V 3 bases short and J 9 bases short, with 13 bases between. The CDR3 region is CASSGLGLSEQFF. Here the CDR3 DNA reads TGTGCCAGCAGCGGACTGGGGCTTAGTGAGCAGTTCTTC.

The J gene is TRBJ1-3, the V gene TRBV28; D gene uncertain. The CDR3 totals 15 residues. The V end lost 5 bases, the J end lost 7 bases, and 18 bases lay between the germline ends. The V gene's germline CDR1 is MDHEN and CDR2 SYDVKM. DNA for the CDR3: TGTGCCAGCAGTGGACTCACGACTTTCCAGAACACCATATATTTT. Protein sequence: CASSGLTTFQNTIYF.

CDR3 in amino acids: CASSLLIGTAGGNTIYF. CDR3 DNA: TGTGCCAGCAGCTTATTGATCGGGACAGCTGGGGGAAACACCATATATTTT. This chain connects TRBV11-3 to TRBJ1-3, with 7 positions matching TRBD1. J was trimmed by 4 bases and V by 2 bases; bases with no gene match: 11. The CDR3 is 17 residues long. Looked up from germline, CDR1 is SGHNT and CDR2 is YENEEA.

This sequence joins TRBV5-1 and TRBJ2-2, with 8 bases identical to TRBD2. Germline V gene sequence: CDR1 SGHRS, CDR2 YFSETQ. The CDR3 sequence is 16 residues long. Unmatched junction bases numbered 6, after V lost 4 bases and J lost 1 base. The CDR3 sequence is CASSLIAGRNTGELFF. CDR3 DNA sequence: TGCGCCAGCAGCCTTATAGCGGGACGGAACACCGGGGAGCTGTTTTTT.

The CDR3 reads CATSDVGQGLTQYF. The CDR3 DNA reads TGTGCCACCAGTGATGTAGGACAGGGGCTAACGCAGTATTTT. The V call is TRBV24-1, the J call TRBJ2-3; 9 bases line up with TRBD1. The CDR3 spans 14 residues. V lost 3 bases and J lost 9; bases outside the gene matches: 6. CDR1 and CDR2 from the germline V gene are KGHDR and SFDVKD.

The chain is built from TRBV27 and TRBJ2-2; 10 bases match TRBD1. The germline CDR1 and CDR2 sequences are MNHEY and SMNVEV (reference sequence). The trim removed 4 bases at V and 4 bases at J, leaving 12 bases unmatched. The CDR3 has 18 residues. The CDR3 loop reads CASSSPGQGNHSTGELFF. The CDR3 DNA follows: TGTGCCAGCAGTTCTCCGGGACAGGGGAATCATAGCACCGGGGAGCTGTTTTTT.

This chain uses TRBV5-1 with TRBJ1-2; D call uncertain. With 0 bases removed from V and 1 base from J, the gap between germline ends came to 4 bases. This CDR3 region has 13 residues. The germline V gene has CDR1 SGHRS and CDR2 YFSETQ. The CDR3 region has the DNA TGCGCCAGCAGCTTGGACAGTAACTATGGCTACACCTTC. The encoded protein is CASSLDSNYGYTF.

This chain connects TRBV12-3 or TRBV12-4 to TRBJ1-1; D call uncertain. Trimming cost V 5 bases and J 0 bases, with 7 bases left between them. CDR3 length: 13 amino acids. DNA of the CDR3: TGTGCCAGCAGTAATACGGTGAACACTGAAGCTTTCTTT. Encoded protein: CASSNTVNTEAFF.

In this sample, this clone turned up a few times. V usage is TRBV5-6 and J usage is TRBJ2-1; TRBD2 matches at 13 bases. Germline V gene lookup returns CDR1 SGHDT and CDR2 YYEEEE. The CDR3 is 14 residues long. The J segment lost 8 bases and the V segment lost 4 bases, leaving 3 bases of the junction unmatched. CDR3 nucleotides: TGTGCCAGCAGCCTTGGACTAGCGGGAGATGAGCAGTTCTTC. Translating gives CASSLGLAGDEQFF.

The chain recombines TRBV18 with TRBJ2-2; 9 positions match TRBD2. J gave up 3 bases and V 1 base, and 0 bases lay outside the gene matches. The germline gives CDR1 KGHSH, CDR2 LQKENI. This CDR3 has 15 amino acids. CDR3 nucleotide sequence: TGTGCCAGCTCACCACTAGCGGGAGACACCGGGGAGCTGTTTTTT. Its protein is CASSPLAGDTGELFF.

J is TRBJ2-1 and V is TRBV7-2; possibly TRBD2 for D (5 bases). Trimming stripped 5 bases from V and 5 bases from J, with 13 bases between. Looked up from germline, CDR1 is SGHTA and CDR2 is FQGNSA. This CDR3 contains 14 residues. The CDR3 loop is CASSPKIGDNEQFF. In nucleotides, the CDR3 is TGTGCCAGCAGCCCCAAGATCGGGGACAATGAGCAGTTCTTC.

The gene calls are TRBV5-4 and TRBJ2-7; D is possibly TRBD2 (6 bases). This CDR3 has 12 amino acids. Trimming left V 4 bases short and J 7 bases short, with 12 bases between. Germline loops: CDR1 SGHNT, CDR2 YYREEE (reference sequence). CDR3 protein: CASSATSREQYF. The CDR3 nucleotides are TGTGCCAGCAGCGCGACTAGTAGAGAGCAGTACTTC.

V is TRBV11-2 and J is TRBJ1-1; D remains unclear. There are 15 residues in the CDR3. The V gene lost 6 bases and the J gene lost 4 bases, with 18 bases spanning the gap. Germline V gene lookup returns CDR1 SGHAT and CDR2 FQNNGV. Here the CDR3 DNA reads TGTGCCAGCAGGGACCGCGGGTTCGGGGTCACTGAAGCTTTCTTT. Translation: CASRDRGFGVTEAFF.

V usage is TRBV3-1 (or the pseudogene TRBV3-2) and J usage is TRBJ1-1; 8 nucleotides match TRBD1. CDR3 length: 13 amino acids. The V gene's germline CDR1 is LGHDT and CDR2 YNNKEL (reference sequence). Losses at the gene ends were 7 bases for V and 1 base for J; bases not matched to a gene: 2. The CDR3 bases are TGTGCCAGCATAGACAGGGGGAACACTGAAGCTTTCTTT. This translates into CASIDRGNTEAFF.

This clone occurred a few times. The chain links TRBV5-5 to TRBJ1-1; a weak D match, TRBD1 (5 bases). Deletions cut 0 bases from V and 5 bases from J, with 14 bases between. Germline CDR1 SGHKS, CDR2 YYEKEE (reference sequence). The CDR3 has 15 residues. The CDR3, as DNA: TGTGCCAGCAGCTTGGCCAGGGTGGAAGGAACTGAAGCTTTCTTT. This gives the protein CASSLARVEGTEAFF.